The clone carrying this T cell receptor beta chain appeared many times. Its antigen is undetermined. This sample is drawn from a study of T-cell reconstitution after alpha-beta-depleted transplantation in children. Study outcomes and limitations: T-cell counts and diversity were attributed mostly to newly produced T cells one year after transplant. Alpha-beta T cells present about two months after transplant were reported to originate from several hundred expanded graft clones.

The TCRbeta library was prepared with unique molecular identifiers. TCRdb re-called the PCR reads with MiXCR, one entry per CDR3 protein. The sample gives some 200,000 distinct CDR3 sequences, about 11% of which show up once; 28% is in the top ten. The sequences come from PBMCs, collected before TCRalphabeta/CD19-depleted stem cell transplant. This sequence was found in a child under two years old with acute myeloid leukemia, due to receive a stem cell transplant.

DNA for the CDR3: TGCAGTGCCGCGACAGGGAACTATGGCTACACCTTC. It is translated as CSAATGNYGYTF. V is TRBV20-1 and J is TRBJ1-2; 7 nucleotides line up with TRBD1. Trimming removed 6 bases from V and 2 bases from J; junction bases left unmatched: 3. Germline V gene sequence: CDR1 DFQATT, CDR2 SNEGSKA (reference sequence). There are 12 residues in the CDR3.